Reported below is one T cell receptor (beta chain). Antigen: not known. This sample was taken from a study of early T cells in non-severe SARS-CoV-2 infection. Study results and limitations: VDJdb matching favored anti-spike CD8 responses, missing private and CD4 specificities.

Individual cDNA molecules carried attached unique molecular identifiers. TCRdb re-analysed the 5' RACE reads in MiXCR, keeping a single row per CDR3 protein. The data contain about 55,000 distinct CDR3 sequences, more than 13% of them singletons. Trimming cost V 5 bases and J 6 bases, with 13 bases left between them. This CDR3 comprises 13 residues. The TCR sequence derives from an adult who was a healthcare worker with PCR-confirmed SARS-CoV-2 infection or an uninfected control (not recorded which). The specimen comprised whole blood, sampled at baseline. V usage is TRBV12-3 or TRBV12-4 and J usage is TRBJ1-2; a possible D gene is TRBD1 (5 bases). CDR3 sequence (DNA): TGTGCCAGCAGTCGTCAGGGTTACGATGGCTACACCTTC. Protein sequence: CASSRQGYDGYTF.